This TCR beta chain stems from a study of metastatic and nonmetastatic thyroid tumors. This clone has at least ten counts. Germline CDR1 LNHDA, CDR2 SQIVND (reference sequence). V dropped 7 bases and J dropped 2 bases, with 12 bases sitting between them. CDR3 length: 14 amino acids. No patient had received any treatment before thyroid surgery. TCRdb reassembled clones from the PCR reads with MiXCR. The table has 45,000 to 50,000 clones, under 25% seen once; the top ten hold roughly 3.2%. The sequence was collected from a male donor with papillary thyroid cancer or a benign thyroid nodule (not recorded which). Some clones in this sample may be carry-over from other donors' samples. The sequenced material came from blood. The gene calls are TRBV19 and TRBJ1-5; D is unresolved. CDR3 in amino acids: CASKLSVGNQPQHF. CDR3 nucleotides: TGTGCCAGTAAATTGAGTGTAGGCAATCAGCCCCAGCATTTT.